This TCR beta chain was retrieved from a study of early T cells in non-severe SARS-CoV-2 infection. Study outcomes and limitations: Anti-spike CD8 responses were favored in VDJdb matching, and private and CD4 specificities were missed.

This clonotype appeared many times. The antigen is undetermined. The CDR3 is 13 residues long. V was clipped by 4 bases and J by 4 bases, with 10 bases between them. Individual cDNA molecules carried attached unique molecular identifiers. TCRdb reprocessed the 5' RACE reads with MiXCR, giving one entry per CDR3 protein. The sample yields 25,000 to 30,000 distinct CDR3 sequences, approximately 4% seen once. The receptor was isolated from an adult who was a healthcare worker with PCR-confirmed SARS-CoV-2 infection or an uninfected control (not recorded which). The sequenced sample consisted of whole blood. The chain carries TRBV12-3 or TRBV12-4 and TRBJ2-5, with D possibly matching TRBD1 (5 bases). CDR3 in DNA: TGTGCCAGCAGTTCAGGGTCCCCAGAGACCCAGTACTTC. Translation gives CASSSGSPETQYF.